The 15 T cell receptor beta chains in this list originate from one sample, sequenced in a study of early T cells in non-severe SARS-CoV-2 infection. In TCRdb, the 5' RACE reads were re-called with MiXCR into one record per CDR3 protein. The repertoire holds tens of thousands of distinct CDR3 sequences, with about 15% as singletons. The sequenced sample was whole blood. The receptor set was obtained from an adult who was a healthcare worker with PCR-confirmed SARS-CoV-2 infection or an uninfected control (not recorded which).

This chain connects TRBV5-1 to TRBJ2-7; 7 nucleotides align to TRBD1. The CDR3 loop spans 14 amino acids. Trimming cost V 4 bases and J 2 bases; bases outside gene matches: 6. Germline assignment: CDR1 SGHRS and CDR2 YFSETQ. The CDR3 loop reads CASSVDRVPYEQYF. The CDR3 bases are TGCGCCAGCAGCGTAGACAGGGTTCCCTACGAGCAGTACTTC.

V is TRBV7-2 and J is TRBJ1-6; tentative D call: TRBD1 (5 bases). The CDR3 loop spans 15 amino acids. Germline values: CDR1 SGHTA, CDR2 FQGNSA. Trimming removed 5 bases from V and 6 bases from J, with 14 bases in between. The CDR3 reads CASSRWGGGNSPLHF. Written as DNA, the CDR3 is TGTGCCAGCAGCCGTTGGGGGGGAGGTAATTCACCCCTCCACTTT. Looking up the rest from reference TRBV7-2 and TRBJ1-6 gives the full variable domain: GAGVSQSPSNKVTEKGKDVELRCDPISGHTALYWYRQSLGQGLEFLIYFQGNSAPDKSGLPSDRFSAERTGGSVSTLTIQRTQQEDSAVYLCASSRWGGGNSPLHFGNGTRLTVT.

This clonotype was counted a few times. CDR3 sequence: CSASSGMATQYF. The CDR3 coding sequence is TGCAGTGCTAGTTCGGGGATGGCGACCCAGTACTTC. The chain has TRBV20-1 and TRBJ2-5, with D perhaps TRBD2 (5 bases). The CDR3 sequence is 12 residues long. V was cut by 3 bases and J by 7 bases, with 12 bases left in between. Germline lookup yields CDR1 DFQATT and CDR2 SNEGSKA (reference sequence).

This clonotype was counted only a few times. J is TRBJ2-7 and V is TRBV5-1; perhaps TRBD1 as D (6 bases). Germline V gives CDR1 SGHRS, CDR2 YFSETQ. Trimming shortened V by 2 bases and J by 2 bases, and 11 bases separated the two germline ends. This CDR3 has 14 amino acids. DNA for the CDR3: TGCGCCAGCAGCTTAGAACAGGGCCCCTACGAGCAGTACTTC. This encodes CASSLEQGPYEQYF.

V usage is TRBV12-3 or TRBV12-4 and J usage is TRBJ2-3; D gene uncertain. The CDR3 length is 15 residues. The V and J ends lost 6 bases and 1 base respectively, with 14 bases between them. The chain's CDR3 is CASSHRGVGTDTQYF. For the CDR3, the DNA is TGTGCCAGCAGCCACCGCGGCGTTGGCACAGATACGCAGTATTTT.

This clonotype was observed a handful of times. This chain uses TRBV27 with TRBJ2-3; D gene unclear. Germline V gene sequence: CDR1 MNHEY, CDR2 SMNVEV (reference sequence). V gave up 5 bases and J gave up 4 bases, with 10 bases separating them. The CDR3 totals 13 residues. The CDR3 DNA follows: TGTGCCAGCAGTCATCGACAAGCAGATACGCAGTATTTT. It codes for CASSHRQADTQYF.

A few counts support this clonotype. V and J are TRBV6-5 and TRBJ2-5, with D possibly being TRBD1 or TRBD2 (5 bases each). This CDR3 is built from 14 residues. Trimming pared 1 base from V and 2 bases from J, leaving 8 bases between. Germline CDR1 reads MNHEY; CDR2 reads SVGAGI. CDR3 DNA sequence: TGTGCCAGCAGTTACTTGGGACGGCAAGAGACCCAGTACTTC. This encodes CASSYLGRQETQYF.

In this sample, this clonotype turned up many times. This chain links TRBV4-1 with TRBJ1-5; D gene unclear. The germline gives CDR1 MGHRA, CDR2 YSYEKL. The V gene lost 3 bases and the J gene lost 6 bases, with 18 bases spanning the gap. CDR3 length: 16 residues. CDR3 bases: TGCGCCAGCAGCCATTCGTACAGTACATTTTCTCAGCCCCAGCATTTT. Its protein product is CASSHSYSTFSQPQHF.

V usage is TRBV6-5 and J usage is TRBJ2-7, with 7 bases that match TRBD1. The CDR3 spans 15 residues. The V gene end was trimmed by 0 bases and the J gene end by 4 bases; junction bases not matched to a gene: 6. Germline V gene sequence: CDR1 MNHEY, CDR2 SVGAGI. The CDR3 reads CASSYSSDRWYEQYF. CDR3 in DNA: TGTGCCAGCAGTTACTCGTCGGACAGGTGGTACGAGCAGTACTTC.

This clonotype was observed a handful of times. The chain has TRBV18 and TRBJ2-1, with TRBD2 matching over 10 bases. V lost 2 bases and J lost 9; bases outside the gene matches: 10. The V gene's germline CDR1 is KGHSH and CDR2 LQKENI. This CDR3 region has 16 residues. The CDR3 sequence: CASSPTASGRAGEQFF. CDR3 coding DNA: TGTGCCAGCTCACCAACGGCAAGCGGGAGGGCGGGTGAGCAGTTCTTC.

Details on this clonotype: Possible read error: a much larger clone is one base away. The rearrangement joins TRBV5-6 to TRBJ2-7; no reliable D call. The length of the CDR3 is 12 residues. Per germline, CDR1 SGHDT and CDR2 YYEEEE. CDR3 region: CVSSVQAYEQYF. The CDR3 nucleotides read TGTGTCAGCAGCGTGCAGGCTTACGAGCAGTACTTC.

The chain couples TRBV7-9 to TRBJ2-3; 9 positions match TRBD2. The germline gives CDR1 SEHNR, CDR2 FQNEAQ (reference sequence). CDR3 length: 15 amino acids. V trimming: 5 bases; J trimming: 5 bases; junction bases outside the gene matches: 8. CDR3 coding DNA: TGTGCCAGCAGCCCAATAGCGGGAGTGGGAGATACGCAGTATTTT. Translation: CASSPIAGVGDTQYF.

This clonotype occurred a few times. The chain has TRBV20-1 and TRBJ2-7; 11 nucleotides agree with TRBD2. With V trimmed by 3 bases and J by 6 bases, 10 bases remained unmatched. The CDR3 loop spans 15 amino acids. The germline V gene has CDR1 DFQATT and CDR2 SNEGSKA (reference sequence). Here the CDR3 DNA reads TGCAGTGCTAGTAATAGCGGGAGGGCCAAGGGCGAGCAGTACTTC. Translating gives CSASNSGRAKGEQYF.

This chain links TRBV20-1 with TRBJ2-3, with 8 bases aligning to TRBD1. The germline V gene has CDR1 DFQATT and CDR2 SNEGSKA (reference sequence). The CDR3 runs 15 residues. The J segment lost 0 bases and the V segment lost 6 bases, leaving 8 bases of the junction unmatched. Here the CDR3 reads CSAYQGARSTDTQYF. The DNA for the CDR3 is TGCAGTGCGTACCAGGGGGCCCGGAGCACAGATACGCAGTATTTT.

The chain recombines TRBV21-1 with TRBJ2-7. TRBV21-1 is labeled a pseudogene. The CDR3 is made up of 12 amino acids. CDR3 coding DNA: TGTGCCAGCAGCAAAGAGTCCTACGAGCAGTACTTC. Translation gives CASSKESYEQYF.